Listed below are T cell receptor beta chains from one sample, sequenced in a study of beta chain features in type 1 diabetes. Data came from immunoSEQ multiplex PCR; TCRdb stores just in-frame clones and leaves some out. The sample includes 600,000 to 750,000 clones, around an eighth seen only once; the top ten take 0.09% to 0.15%. Sequencing was carried out using naive CD4+ T cells from blood. The receptors were gathered from a man aged 25 to 40 with type 1 diabetes. Both conserved end residues are part of each CDR3. Each record gives: D gene, V gene, J gene, clone size, CDR3 DNA, CDR3 protein. The D gene is left open where the match is weak. Expanded clones are given a class, and other clones once, few, many or no size at all.

NA	TRBV15	TRBJ1-3	NA	TGTGCCACCAGCAGCCTGACAGCGTCAGGAAACACCATATATTTT	CATSSLTASGNTIYF
TRBD2	TRBV10-3	TRBJ2-5	NA	TGTGCCATCAGTGAGTCGATAGGACTAGGGCAAGAGACCCAGTACTTC	CAISESIGLGQETQYF
NA	TRBV30	TRBJ2-7	NA	TGTGCCTGGACAGGGAGCTCCTACGAGCAGTACTTC	CAWTGSSYEQYF
TRBD1	TRBV9	TRBJ2-7	NA	TGTGCCAGCAGCGTAGGGGACAGACTCTACGAGCAGTACTTC	CASSVGDRLYEQYF
TRBD1	TRBV7-9	TRBJ2-7	few	TGTGCCAGCAGCTTAGCGTTGGGACAGGGGAACGAGCAGTACTTC	CASSLALGQGNEQYF
NA	TRBV19	TRBJ2-3	many	TGTGCCAGTAGTCTCTTTTCGGGGGATACGCAGTATTTT	CASSLFSGDTQYF
NA	TRBV5-4	TRBJ2-2	once	TGTGCCAGCAGCGTCCGGACAGAGAACACCGGGGAGCTGTTTTTT	CASSVRTENTGELFF
NA	TRBV29-1	TRBJ1-2	few	TGCAGCGTTGAACAGAGTCAGGACTATGGCTACACCTTC	CSVEQSQDYGYTF
TRBD2	TRBV7-6	TRBJ2-2	few	TGTGCCAGCAGCTTAGCGGGGGGGACCGGGGAGCTGTTTTTT	CASSLAGGTGELFF
NA	TRBV14	TRBJ1-3	few	TGTGCCAGCAGCCAAAATGGAAACACCATATATTTT	CASSQNGNTIYF
NA	TRBV6-1	TRBJ2-4	few	TGTGCCAGCAGTGAAGCGCAAATAAATAAAAACATTCAGTACTTC	CASSEAQINKNIQYF
TRBD2	TRBV9	TRBJ2-1	NA	TGTGCCAGCAGCCTGGGGACTAGCGGGCCGCCCTACAATGAGCAGTTCTTC	CASSLGTSGPPYNEQFF
NA	TRBV7-2	TRBJ2-5	few	TGTGCCAGCAGCGTACAGCAAGAGACCCAGTACTTC	CASSVQQETQYF
TRBD1	TRBV30	TRBJ1-6	few	TGTGCCTCTAACAGGGGAGGATCCTATAATTCACCCCTCCACTTT	CASNRGGSYNSPLHF
TRBD1	TRBV2	TRBJ1-2	few	TGTGCCAGCAGTGAGCACAGGGGGCCCGGCTACACCTTC	CASSEHRGPGYTF
TRBD1	TRBV7-7	TRBJ2-7	NA	TGTGCTAGCAGCCCCCTCGACAGGGACCACGAGCAGTACTTC	CASSPLDRDHEQYF
TRBD2	TRBV7-9	TRBJ2-1	NA	TGTGCCAGCAGCTTAGACACTAGCGGGCGCTCCTACAATGAGCAGTTCTTC	CASSLDTSGRSYNEQFF
TRBD1	TRBV28	TRBJ1-5	NA	TGTGCCAGCAGTTTTGGGGACAGGGGGCGAAGTCAGCCCCAGCATTTT	CASSFGDRGRSQPQHF
TRBD1	TRBV19	TRBJ1-1	NA	TGTGCCAGTAGTCCCGGGACAGAATACACTGAAGCTTTCTTT	CASSPGTEYTEAFF
NA	TRBV7-2	TRBJ1-5	few	TGTGCCAGCAGCTCTGCGACAGATTTAACAGCGCAATGGCCCCAGCATTTT	CASSSATDLTAQWPQHF
NA	TRBV29-1	TRBJ1-2	NA	TGCAGCGTTGATAGGGTACCCTCCTATGGCTACACCTTC	CSVDRVPSYGYTF
NA	TRBV30	TRBJ1-2	few	TGTGCCTGGACCCCGGACAGCACTTATGGCTACACCTTC	CAWTPDSTYGYTF
NA	TRBV6-6	TRBJ1-2	once	TGTGCCAGCAGTTACTCGAGTGGTACAGGCTATGGCTACACCTTC	CASSYSSGTGYGYTF
TRBD1	TRBV10-3	TRBJ2-3	few	TGTGCCACCACGGACAGGGCCACAGATACGCAGTATTTT	CATTDRATDTQYF
NA	TRBV7-2	TRBJ2-1	NA	TGTGCCAGCAGCTTAGACGGGGGCGTATACAATGAGCAGTTCTTC	CASSLDGGVYNEQFF
NA	TRBV9	TRBJ2-2	few	TGTGCCAGCAGCGAGAGTACCGGGGAGCTGTTTTTT	CASSESTGELFF
NA	TRBV29-1	TRBJ1-2	few	TGCAGCGTTGAAGATCGGAGGGCCGCCGTGGGCTACACCTTC	CSVEDRRAAVGYTF
NA	TRBV5-1	TRBJ2-5	NA	TGCGCCAGCAGCCTGGGGGGTCAGCTCCAAGAGACCCAGTACTTC	CASSLGGQLQETQYF
NA	TRBV4-1	TRBJ2-6	NA	TGCGCCAGCAGCCAAGATCTCGGGACTGTTGCTGGGGCCAACGTCCTGACTTTC	CASSQDLGTVAGANVLTF
NA	TRBV19	TRBJ1-1	NA	TGTGCCAGTAGGCCGGGGCACTCGTTGAACACTGAAGCTTTCTTT	CASRPGHSLNTEAFF
NA	TRBV30	TRBJ2-4	few	TGTGCCTGGAGCGGTGGGTCGGGGACCAAAAACATTCAGTACTTC	CAWSGGSGTKNIQYF
TRBD1	TRBV28	TRBJ1-4	few	TGTGCCAGCAGACCGACAGGGAGGGCCAACGCTAATGAAAAACTGTTTTTT	CASRPTGRANANEKLFF
NA	TRBV29-1	TRBJ2-5	few	TGCAGCGGTGAAGGAGGGGAGACCCAGTACTTC	CSGEGGETQYF
TRBD1	TRBV5-1	TRBJ2-1	NA	TGCGCCAGCAATACAGGGGAGCCCAATGAGCAGTTCTTC	CASNTGEPNEQFF
NA	TRBV10-3	TRBJ2-3	NA	TGTGCCATTTCCTGGGACCCTGATGGAGATACGCAGTATTTT	CAISWDPDGDTQYF
NA	TRBV7-9	TRBJ2-1	few	TGTGCCAGCAGCTTAACGCTCAGGGGCGATGAGCAGTTCTTC	CASSLTLRGDEQFF
TRBD1	TRBV7-2	TRBJ1-2	few	TGTGCCAGCAGCTCAGGACAGGGAGGGGCGGGCTATGGCTACACCTTC	CASSSGQGGAGYGYTF
NA	TRBV6-5	TRBJ2-2	NA	TGTGCCAGCAGTTTACGGTTGGGCACCGGGGAGCTGTTTTTT	CASSLRLGTGELFF
NA	TRBV20-1	TRBJ2-1	NA	TGCAGTGCCGGGGGACGGTACGAGCAGTTCTTC	CSAGGRYEQFF
NA	TRBV7-9	TRBJ2-5	NA	TGTGCCAGCAGCTTACGGTGGGCAGACACTGAACAAGAGACCCAGTACTTC	CASSLRWADTEQETQYF
NA	TRBV7-2	TRBJ1-5	NA	TGTGCCAGCAACCCAACAGGGCTCAATCAGCCCCAGCATTTT	CASNPTGLNQPQHF
NA	TRBV27	TRBJ2-3	NA	TGTGCCAGCAGAAGAAAGGGCACAGATACGCAGTATTTT	CASRRKGTDTQYF
NA	TRBV2	TRBJ2-2	few	TGTGCCAGCAGTGTTACATCCGGGGGCCCCGGGGAGCTGTTTTTT	CASSVTSGGPGELFF